This T cell receptor beta chain appears in the sequencing data of a study of Ad26.COV2.S vaccination and SARS-CoV-2 variants. Study-level information: The Ad26.COV2.S arm of the COV1001 trial was where the donor was placed.

The treatment here: roughly 20 received Ad26.COV2.S at low or high dose, single or two shots; 5 received placebo; per-sample allocation not given. Repertoires come from day 63 after the first vaccine or placebo injection. Boston provided a donor who was an adult aged 18-55 years. Profiled with immunoSEQ multiplex PCR; TCRdb holds only in-frame clones, not every one. The sample holds some 270,000 clones, about 83% seen once. Study-wide results and limits: Whether participants received vaccine or placebo, their non-spike TCR breadth was similar. Post-vaccination spike-specific CD8+ and CD4+ T cell responses reportedly had substantial breadth.

Germline V gives CDR1 SGHTA, CDR2 FQGNSA. This CDR3 comprises 12 residues. V was cut by 8 bases and J by 3 bases, with 10 bases left in between. As for this clone: Its antigen is not identified.

Here the sequenced sample was peripheral blood, taken in a trial of Ad26.COV2.S vaccine versus placebo. The source of this sequence is a person aged 18-65 years who received the Ad26.COV2.S COVID-19 vaccine or a placebo. The J gene is TRBJ2-5, the V gene TRBV7-2; TRBD2 might be the D (5 bases). Here the CDR3 reads CASQHSEETQYF. The CDR3 DNA sequence: TGTGCCAGCCAACATAGCGAAGAGACCCAGTACTTC.